This TCR beta chain came from a study of blood T cell repertoires in COVID-19. About the research overall: PBMCs, B-cell-depleted T cells, or T cells were the source of the cDNA or gDNA that made up the material.

Germline CDR1 reads SGHRS; CDR2 reads YFSETQ. This CDR3 spans 15 amino acids. J was trimmed by 1 base and V by 3 bases; bases with no gene match: 3. In the original processing: Reference gene primers were amplified, and this amplification served to estimate nucleated cell counts. Profiling relied on immunoSEQ multiplex PCR, and the TCRdb table lists in-frame clones only, not all of them. V, J and clone size are those of that table, while D and trimming were read from the DNA. The sample records approximately 110,000 clones, over 75% being singletons. The sequenced sample consisted of peripheral blood. This chain uses TRBV5-1 with TRBJ2-2, with 7 bases identical to TRBD1. The source is a man aged 45-65 years with acute or convalescent COVID-19. CDR3 sequence reads: CASSSGQVNTGELFF. In DNA, the CDR3 is TGCGCCAGCAGCTCTGGACAGGTGAACACCGGGGAGCTGTTTTTT.